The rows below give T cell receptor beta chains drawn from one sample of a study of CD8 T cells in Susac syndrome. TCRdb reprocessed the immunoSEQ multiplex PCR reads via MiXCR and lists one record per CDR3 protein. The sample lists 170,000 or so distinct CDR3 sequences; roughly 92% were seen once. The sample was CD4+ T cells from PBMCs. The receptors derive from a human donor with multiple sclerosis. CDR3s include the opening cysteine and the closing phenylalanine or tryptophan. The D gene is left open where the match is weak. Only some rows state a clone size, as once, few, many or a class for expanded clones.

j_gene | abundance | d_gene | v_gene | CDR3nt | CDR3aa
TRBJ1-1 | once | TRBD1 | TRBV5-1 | TGCGCCAGCAGCCGGGACAGGGGGCGAAGCACTGAAGCTTTCTTT | CASSRDRGRSTEAFF
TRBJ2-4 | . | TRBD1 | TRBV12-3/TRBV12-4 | TGTGCCAGCAGTAGACAGGGTTCGCAGTACTTC | CASSRQGSQYF
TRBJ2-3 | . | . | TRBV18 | TGTGCCAGCTCACCAGGGAACACAGATACGCAGTATTTT | CASSPGNTDTQYF
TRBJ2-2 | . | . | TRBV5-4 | TGTGCCAGCAGCTTGGAGGGGCGCACCGGGGAGCTGTTTTTT | CASSLEGRTGELFF
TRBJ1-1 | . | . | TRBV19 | TGTGCCAGTGCCCATGGACAGCAGAACACTGAAGCTTTCTTT | CASAHGQQNTEAFF
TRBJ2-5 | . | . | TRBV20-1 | TGCAGTGCTCCACCCCCGGGAGTTGAGACCCAGTACTTC | CSAPPPGVETQYF
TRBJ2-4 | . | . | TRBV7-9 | TGTGCCAGCAGCTTAGTTAGGGGGGTACGAGGCATTCAGTACTTC | CASSLVRGVRGIQYF
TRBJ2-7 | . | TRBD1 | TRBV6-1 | TGTGCCAGCACCCGGGACAGGGGGCAATACGAGCAGTACTTC | CASTRDRGQYEQYF
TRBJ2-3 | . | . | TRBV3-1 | TGTGCCAGCAGCCAAACTAGCCCGGCGTGGGCGCAGTATTTT | CASSQTSPAWAQYF
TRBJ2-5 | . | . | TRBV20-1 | TGCAGTGCTAGAGGCCAGGGTTGGGAGACCCAGTACTTC | CSARGQGWETQYF
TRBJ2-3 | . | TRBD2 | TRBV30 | TGTGCCTGGAGTCGGTTAGCGGGACGTGATACGCAGTATTTT | CAWSRLAGRDTQYF
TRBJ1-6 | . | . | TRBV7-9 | TGTGCCAGCAGTCGACAGAATAATTCACCCCTCCACTTT | CASSRQNNSPLHF
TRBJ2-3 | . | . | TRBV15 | TGTGCCACCAGCAGAGATTTGACGGCAGGGACAGATACGCAGTATTTT | CATSRDLTAGTDTQYF
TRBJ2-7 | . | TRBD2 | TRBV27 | TGTGCCAGCAGTTTGGCGGGAGGATCCTTCTACGAGCAGTACTTC | CASSLAGGSFYEQYF
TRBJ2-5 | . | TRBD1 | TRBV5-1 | TGCGCCAGCTCCTCCGGGACAGCAGACCAAGAGACCCAGTACTTC | CASSSGTADQETQYF
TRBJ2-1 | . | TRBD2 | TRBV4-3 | TGCGCCAGCAGCCAAGATCCCGGGACTAGCGGGATCGGCTACAATGAGCAGTTCTTC | CASSQDPGTSGIGYNEQFF
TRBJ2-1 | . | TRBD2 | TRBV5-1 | TGCGCCAGCAGCCCCCAAACCCTACTAGCGCGCTCCTACCAAGGCTCCTACAATGAGCAGTTCTTC | CASSPQTLLARSYQGSYNEQFF
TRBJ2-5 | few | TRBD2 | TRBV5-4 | TGTGCCAGCAGCTTGGGACTAGCGGGAGGGCAAGAGACCCAGTACTTC | CASSLGLAGGQETQYF
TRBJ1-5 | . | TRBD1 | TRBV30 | TGTGCCTGGAGCCACGGGACAGGGGCGGGTCAGCCCCAGCATTTT | CAWSHGTGAGQPQHF
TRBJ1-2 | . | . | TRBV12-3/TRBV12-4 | TGTGCCAGCAGTTCGGGTCTGCGGATTAGCTACACCTTC | CASSSGLRISYTF
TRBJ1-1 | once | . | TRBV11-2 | TGTGCCAGCAGCTTAGGCTTTGCCGGGACTTCAGCTTTCTTT | CASSLGFAGTSAFF
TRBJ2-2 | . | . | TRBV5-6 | TGTGCCAGCAGTCCTAGCTGGGGGACCGGGGAGCTGTTTTTT | CASSPSWGTGELFF
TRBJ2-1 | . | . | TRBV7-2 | TGTGCCAGCAGCCCCCACCACGTGAGGGATGAGCAGTTCTTC | CASSPHHVRDEQFF
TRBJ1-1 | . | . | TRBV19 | TGTGCCAGTAGTGTGACAGGGAACACTGAAGCTTTCTTT | CASSVTGNTEAFF
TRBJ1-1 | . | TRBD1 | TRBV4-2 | TGTGCCAGCCAGGGGGGCTTGAACACTGAAGCTTTCTTT | CASQGGLNTEAFF
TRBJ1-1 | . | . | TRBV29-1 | TGCAGCGTTGAACGGAAAATGAACACTGAAGCTTTCTTT | CSVERKMNTEAFF
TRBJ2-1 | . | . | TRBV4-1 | TGCGCCAGCAGCCAAGATTATCGCCGAGCGGGCCGGCAAGGCGAGCAGTTCTTC | CASSQDYRRAGRQGEQFF
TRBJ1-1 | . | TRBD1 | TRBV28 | TGTGCCAGCAGCCTTACCCTTACAGGGGCTGAAGCTTTCTTT | CASSLTLTGAEAFF
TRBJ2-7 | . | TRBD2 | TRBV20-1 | TGCAGTGCACCGACTAGCGGATACTCCTACGAGCAGTACTTC | CSAPTSGYSYEQYF
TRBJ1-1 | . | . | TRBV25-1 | TGTGCCAGCAGTGAACAGGGGACGATCACTGAAGCTTTCTTT | CASSEQGTITEAFF
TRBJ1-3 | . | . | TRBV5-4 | TGTGCCAGCAGCTTGGGCGGCTCTGGAGACACCATATATTTT | CASSLGGSGDTIYF
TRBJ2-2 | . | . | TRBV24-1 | TGTGCCACCAGTGATTTTTCAGGGACCGGGGAGCTGTTTTTT | CATSDFSGTGELFF
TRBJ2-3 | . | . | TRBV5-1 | TGCGCCAGCAGCTCACCCGATAACACAGATACGCAGTATTTT | CASSSPDNTDTQYF
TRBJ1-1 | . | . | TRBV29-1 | TGCAGCGTTGAAGCAACAGGGTACACTGAAGCTTTCTTT | CSVEATGYTEAFF
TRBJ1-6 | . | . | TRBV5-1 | TGCGCCAGCAGCGCCGGGGGGGGCTCGAATTCACCCCTCCACTTT | CASSAGGGSNSPLHF
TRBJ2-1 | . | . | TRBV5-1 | TGCGCCAGCAGCTTACAAGAAAACAATGAGCAGTTCTTC | CASSLQENNEQFF
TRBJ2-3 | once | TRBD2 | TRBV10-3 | TGTGCCATCAGTGACGGTGGAACGGGGGGGCGCGGGGATACGCAGTATTTT | CAISDGGTGGRGDTQYF
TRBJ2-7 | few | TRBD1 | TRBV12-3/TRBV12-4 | TGTGCCAGCAGCGGACAGGGGGGCTACGAGCAGTACTTC | CASSGQGGYEQYF
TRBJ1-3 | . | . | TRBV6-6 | TGTGCCAGCAGTTATTCACAGGCTGAGTCTGGAAACACCATATATTTT | CASSYSQAESGNTIYF
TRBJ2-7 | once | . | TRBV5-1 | TGCGCCAGCAGCTTGGAACCCAGCAGCTACGAGCAGTACTTC | CASSLEPSSYEQYF
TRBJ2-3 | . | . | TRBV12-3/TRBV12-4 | TGTGCCAGCAGTTTCAGGGGAGGGCAGCGAATGGATTTT | CASSFRGGQRMDF
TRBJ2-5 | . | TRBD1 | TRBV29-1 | TGCAGCGTCTCTGTACAGGGGGGAGAGACCCAGTACTTC | CSVSVQGGETQYF
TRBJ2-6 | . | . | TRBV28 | TGTGCCAGCAGTTTTAAGTTGGGCAGGGTAATCTCTGGGGCCAACGTCCTGACTTTC | CASSFKLGRVISGANVLTF
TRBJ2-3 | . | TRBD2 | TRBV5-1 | TGCGCCAGCAGCTTGCGGCCGGCAGCGGGAAGCACAGATACGCAGTATTTT | CASSLRPAAGSTDTQYF
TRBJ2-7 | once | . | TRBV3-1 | TGTGCCAGCTCCCGGACAGGGAGGGACGAGCAGTACTTC | CASSRTGRDEQYF
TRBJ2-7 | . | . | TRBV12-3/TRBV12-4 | TGTGCCAGCACCCCCGACAGGCAATCCTACGAGCAGTACTTC | CASTPDRQSYEQYF
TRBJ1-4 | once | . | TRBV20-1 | TGCAGTGCCCCGGGACTGAGGACTGAAAAACTGTTTTTT | CSAPGLRTEKLFF
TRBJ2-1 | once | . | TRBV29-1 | TGCAGCGTTGACAGTAGCTCCTACAATGAGCAGTTCTTC | CSVDSSSYNEQFF
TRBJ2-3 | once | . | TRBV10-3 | TGTGCCATCATGGACGGGATTAGCACAGATACGCAGTATTTT | CAIMDGISTDTQYF
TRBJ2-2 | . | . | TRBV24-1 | TGTGCCACCCAAGGTAGCGGAAACACCGGGGAGCTGTTTTTT | CATQGSGNTGELFF
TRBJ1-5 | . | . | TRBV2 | TGTGCCAGCAGTCAAGGGACATCTAATCAGCCCCAGCATTTT | CASSQGTSNQPQHF
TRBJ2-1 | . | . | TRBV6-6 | TGTGCCAGCAGTGAGGGGAGTTCTTACAATGAGCAGTTCTTC | CASSEGSSYNEQFF
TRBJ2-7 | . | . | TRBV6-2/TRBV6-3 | TGTGCCAGCAATACAGCAATCCCCCCCTACGAGCAGTACTTC | CASNTAIPPYEQYF
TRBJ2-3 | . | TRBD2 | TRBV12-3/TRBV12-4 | TGTGCCAGCAGCTGGGGGGGACTCCTGACGGATACGCAGTATTTT | CASSWGGLLTDTQYF
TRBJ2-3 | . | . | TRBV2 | TGTGCCAGCAGCGCTGAATTGGATACGCAGTATTTT | CASSAELDTQYF